The entry below gives a single T cell receptor beta chain sequence along with its context. What this receptor recognizes is not known. It has no much larger one-base neighbor in the sample; base qualities were not kept. Using the deep immunoSEQ assay, TCR CDR3 regions were amplified from genomic DNA by multiplex PCR. For each cell subset, the extracted genomic DNA was distributed evenly across all wells of several immunoSEQ 96-well plates, and each plate served as one replicate. For sorted subsets, roughly 200 ng of genomic DNA, equivalent to roughly 30,000 T cell genomes, went into each replicate PCR. The purified libraries were quantified using a Qubit 3.0 fluorometer, sized with a Bioanalyzer 2100, and then quantified again using the KAPA Library Quantification kit. Each immunoSEQ 96-well plate was sequenced on its own single-read 150-cycle Illumina NextSeq 550 flow cell. The study's own analysis went as follows. The immunoSEQ output contained only junctional sequences without quality scores, so filtering could not match that applied to full-length reads. Sequences were annotated with PyIR, a Python wrapper for IgBLAST v1.9, using IMGT germline references to assign V/J genes and CDR3. Reads were filtered out if the reads had weak V/J assignments (E-value above 1e-6), no CDR3, stop codons, out-of-frame junctions, or ambiguous translated residues. V3J clonotypes were defined by identical inferred V gene, J gene, and CDR3 amino acid sequence. To compute the percentage overlap between repertoires, the number of shared unique clonotypes was divided by the size of the smaller repertoire. Three approaches were used to assess repertoire richness: RTK rarefaction, the Chao1 estimator, and Recon v2.1 estimates of unobserved clonotypes. For all TCRbeta clonotypes obtained by the gDNA method from several donors, generation probabilities were computed with OLGA. The table comes from immuneACCESS by way of TCRdb, which keeps in-frame sequences with V and J called. Part of the clones is missing from these tables; in studies checked, under half for an unresolved V gene and the rest for unknown reasons. V and J calls plus clone size are reproduced from that table; the DNA served to infer D and trimming. The sample table shows over 800,000 clones, and more than 85% are seen once. The ten most abundant clones make up 20% to 30% of the sample.

This sample is part of a study of shared clonotypes between healthy human individuals (TCRdb year 2020). Regarding the research as a whole: The cohort comprised a couple of women and a few men aged 18 to 49 years. The study deeply sequenced blood TCR repertoires of about five healthy adults to estimate repertoire size and the extent of clonotype sharing between individuals. For each donor, CD4 naive and CD4 memory were each given three plates, CD8 naive was given two plates, and CD8 memory was given one plate. To increase sequencing depth and limit assay-specific biases, different laboratories used diverse techniques to prepare libraries and sequence TCR repertoires. Per donor, leukapheresis produced somewhere between about 0.8 and 9 billion PBMCs. Broad study findings and their caveats: Sampling was limited to blood, and TCR repertoires in tissue likely differ from TCR repertoires in blood. Higher generation probabilities were observed for clonotypes shared by all four sorted-subset donors than for non-shared clonotypes. Pairwise subsampling indicated that sequencing depth was expected to affect the degree of clonotype sharing among donors. When a few donors were compared, the shared fraction of clonotypes was 5% to 6.5% for naive CD4, approximately 3.5% for naive CD8, more than 2% for memory CD4, and less than 0.5% for memory CD8. Because the study included only a small number of donors, the genetic and exposure-history diversity represented was limited. Estimated clonotype richness was generally larger for naive than for memory subsets. Incomplete sequencing was indicated by rarefaction of sorted-subset datasets, despite the large sequencing depth.

CD8 naive samples consisted of CD45RO-negative cells that were positively selected for CCR7, yielding a CD45RA+CCR7+ population without TemRA cells. Healthy HIV-negative adults with no recently reported acute infections or vaccinations were included as donors. All donors were Caucasian adults living in Nashville, Tennessee, USA. After blood collection by leukapheresis, PBMCs were isolated using Ficoll-Histopaque density gradient centrifugation and then cryopreserved in the vapor phase of liquid nitrogen. Analytical flow cytometry was used to check the purity and quantity of each magnetically sorted T cell population. Each sorted fraction had its genomic DNA isolated and then quantified by UV absorbance on a Nanodrop 2000c. The germline V gene supplies CDR1 SGHTA and CDR2 FQGNSA. Counted from cysteine to phenylalanine, this CDR3 has 15 amino acids. Here the CDR3 DNA is all that survives: 45 bases in frame from base 1. V is clipped by 3 bases and J by 5 bases, and the sequence between their germline boundaries is 16 bases long.

Recombination linked TRBV7-2 to TRBJ1-1, with TRBD1 perhaps the D gene, on 5 matching bases. Material for sequencing was naive CD8+ T cells sorted from blood. The meaning of the sample's cell subset or site label: CD45RA+CCR7+. This TCR was sampled from a man younger than 40 in good health. The bases are TGTGCCAGCAGCTTTTATGGGGGACTTGGAACTGAAGCTTTCTTT. Its coded protein is CASSFYGGLGTEAFF.